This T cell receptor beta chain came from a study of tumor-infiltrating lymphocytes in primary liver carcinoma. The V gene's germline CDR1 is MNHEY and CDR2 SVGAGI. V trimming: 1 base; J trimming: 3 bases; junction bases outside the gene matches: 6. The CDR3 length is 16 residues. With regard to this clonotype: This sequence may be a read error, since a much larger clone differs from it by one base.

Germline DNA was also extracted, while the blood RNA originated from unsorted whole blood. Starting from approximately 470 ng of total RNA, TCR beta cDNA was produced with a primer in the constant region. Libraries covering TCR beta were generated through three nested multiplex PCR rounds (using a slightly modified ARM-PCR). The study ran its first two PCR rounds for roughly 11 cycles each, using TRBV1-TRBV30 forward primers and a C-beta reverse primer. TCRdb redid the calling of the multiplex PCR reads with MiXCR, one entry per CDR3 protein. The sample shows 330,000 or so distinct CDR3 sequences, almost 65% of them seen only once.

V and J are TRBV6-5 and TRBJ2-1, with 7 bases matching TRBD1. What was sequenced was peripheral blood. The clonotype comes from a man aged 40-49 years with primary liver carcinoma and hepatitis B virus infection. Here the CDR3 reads CASSYLRGPDYNEQFF. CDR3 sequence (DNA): TGTGCCAGCAGTTACTTGAGGGGGCCCGACTACAATGAGCAGTTCTTC.